These 8 T cell receptor beta chains came from one sample sequenced in a study of T cells in localized non-small cell lung cancer. The table came from immunoSEQ multiplex PCR; TCRdb's copy has only in-frame clones and leaves some out. Among more than 20,000 clones listed, 80% to 90% were seen once. The specimen was peripheral blood, collected before any cancer treatment. The receptors stem from a male donor at least 60 years old with stage I squamous cell lung carcinoma.

J is TRBJ1-5 and V is TRBV29-1, with D possibly being TRBD1 (6 bases). This CDR3 comprises 13 residues. CDR1 is SQVTM and CDR2 is ANQGSEA in the germline V gene. The V end was cut by 5 bases, the J end by 1 base, with 9 bases between. The CDR3 DNA reads TGCAGCGTTTCACAGGGAAGCAATCAGCCCCAGCATTTT. Translation: CSVSQGSNQPQHF.

This chain connects TRBV7-8 to TRBJ1-1; TRBD1 might be the D (6 bases). Germline V gene sequence: CDR1 SGHVS, CDR2 FQNEAQ. The CDR3 runs to 14 residues. The V gene lost 2 bases and the J gene lost 1 base, with 8 bases spanning the gap. CDR3 in DNA: TGTGCCAGCAGCTTAAACAGGGCGAACACTGAAGCTTTCTTT. This encodes CASSLNRANTEAFF.

V usage is TRBV7-2 and J usage is TRBJ1-6; TRBD1 matches at 7 bases. The CDR3 is 14 amino acids. Germline CDR1 SGHTA, CDR2 FQGNSA. The V and J ends lost 4 bases and 9 bases, in that order; junction bases with no gene match: 6. In DNA, the CDR3 is TGTGCCAGCAGCTCCCAGGGGGTAAGTTCACCCCTCCACTTT. It yields the protein CASSSQGVSSPLHF.

The J gene is TRBJ1-1, the V gene TRBV30, with D possibly matching TRBD1 (5 bases). Trimming took off 2 bases at V and 5 bases at J, with 12 bases between the two ends. Looked up from germline, CDR1 is GTSNPN and CDR2 is SVGIG (reference sequence). The CDR3 is 13 amino acids. The CDR3 DNA sequence: TGTGCCTGGAGTTCTGGGGGAGGGACTGAAGCTTTCTTT. Encoded protein: CAWSSGGGTEAFF.

V and J are TRBV5-8 and TRBJ1-5; perhaps TRBD1 as D (5 bases). Trimming removed 3 bases at V and 4 bases at J, with 11 bases between. The CDR3 has 14 residues. Looked up from germline, CDR1 is SGHTS and CDR2 is YDEGEE. CDR3 DNA sequence: TGTGCCAGCAGCTGGGGGTTAAGGAATCAGCCCCAGCATTTT. Translated, it gives CASSWGLRNQPQHF.

This chain uses TRBV2 with TRBJ1-5; the match to TRBD1 covers 7 bases. This CDR3 comprises 14 residues. The V gene's germline CDR1 is SNHLY and CDR2 FYNNEI. J was trimmed by 4 bases and V by 6 bases; bases with no gene match: 6. The CDR3 is CASRGQSVNQPQHF. The CDR3 region has the DNA TGTGCCAGCAGGGGACAGTCGGTAAATCAGCCCCAGCATTTT.

The V and J genes are TRBV5-1 and TRBJ2-2; a weak D match, TRBD2 (5 bases). CDR3 length: 13 residues. CDR1 is SGHRS and CDR2 is YFSETQ in the germline V gene. Trimming cost V 4 bases and J 5 bases, with 9 bases left between them. The CDR3, as DNA: TGCGCCAGCAGCCCATCGGGGACCGGGGAGCTGTTTTTT. Protein sequence: CASSPSGTGELFF.

This clone has only one observation. The chain couples TRBV7-9 to TRBJ1-4, with a tentative D call TRBD1 (5 bases). CDR3 length: 15 residues. V was shortened by 1 base and J by 5 bases, with 11 bases between the two germline ends. Germline CDR1 SEHNR, CDR2 FQNEAQ (reference sequence). The CDR3 sequence is CASSLDEGKNEKLFF. CDR3 bases: TGTGCCAGCAGCTTAGACGAGGGGAAGAATGAAAAACTGTTTTTT. The whole variable domain, filled in from reference TRBV7-9 and TRBJ1-4, reads DTGVSQNPRHKITKRGQNVTFRCDPISEHNRLYWYRQTLGQGPEFLTYFQNEAQLEKSRLLSDRFSAERPKGSFSTLEIQRTEQGDSAMYLCASSLDEGKNEKLFFGSGTQLSVL.